Following are 8 T cell receptor beta chains from one sample sequenced in a study of control samples from healthy donors and cancer patients. The repertoire was sequenced with immunoSEQ multiplex PCR; TCRdb's copy has only in-frame clones and lacks some. The sample carries about 53,000 clones, roughly nine tenths recorded once. The specimen sequenced was PBMCs. These receptor sequences come from a man aged 55 to 69 with head and neck cancer.

The chain carries TRBV28 and TRBJ1-4; no firm D call. Per germline, CDR1 MDHEN and CDR2 SYDVKM. This CDR3 contains 16 residues. V lost 5 bases to trimming and J lost 0 bases, with 13 bases between them. CDR3 in amino acids: CASSPQSLATNEKLFF. CDR3 DNA sequence: TGTGCCAGCAGTCCTCAATCTCTTGCAACTAATGAAAAACTGTTTTTT.

This clone was seen a single time. The chain links TRBV4-3 to TRBJ1-2; D is uncertain. The CDR3 has 15 residues. Looked up from germline, CDR1 is LGHNA and CDR2 is YSLEER. Trimming removed 1 base from V and 2 bases from J, with 11 bases in between. CDR3 residues: CASSQGILQNYGYTF. CDR3 bases: TGCGCCAGCAGCCAAGGCATCCTACAAAACTATGGCTACACCTTC.

The chain recombines TRBV19 with TRBJ2-4; D call uncertain. The CDR3 has 15 residues. The germline gives CDR1 LNHDA, CDR2 SQIVND (reference sequence). Deletions cut 0 bases from V and 0 bases from J, with 6 bases between. As DNA, the CDR3 is TGTGCCAGTAGTATAGATACGCTAGCCAAAAACATTCAGTACTTC. Translated: CASSIDTLAKNIQYF.

The chain links TRBV28 to TRBJ2-2; D tentatively reads TRBD1 or TRBD2 (5 bases each). V lost 2 bases, J lost 1 base, and 8 bases lay in between. CDR3 length: 15 amino acids. Germline CDR1 MDHEN, CDR2 SYDVKM. CDR3 protein: CASSLRGENTGELFF. CDR3 DNA: TGTGCCAGCAGTTTACGAGGGGAGAACACCGGGGAGCTGTTTTTT. Variable domain in full (rest from reference TRBV28 and TRBJ2-2): DVKVTQSSRYLVKRTGEKVFLECVQDMDHENMFWYRQDPGLGLRLIYFSYDVKMKEKGDIPEGYSVSREKKERFSLILESASTNQTSMYLCASSLRGENTGELFFGEGSRLTVL.

The gene calls are TRBV6-5 and TRBJ1-4, with TRBD1 matching 8 bases. Germline V gene data show CDR1 as MNHEY and CDR2 as SVGAGI. The CDR3 runs to 13 residues. Trimming removed 6 bases from V and 8 bases from J; junction bases left unmatched: 5. CDR3 sequence: CASRQGGQEKLFF. The DNA for the CDR3 is TGTGCCAGCAGACAGGGGGGTCAGGAAAAACTGTTTTTT.

The table lists this clone with a count of one. The chain uses TRBV5-6 and TRBJ2-2; maybe TRBD2 (5 bases). The CDR3 contains 14 residues. V shed 7 bases and J shed 6 bases, with 16 bases lying between them. Germline CDR1 SGHDT, CDR2 YYEEEE. The CDR3 DNA follows: TGTGCCAGCGGAGTCGGGGAACGGGCCGGGGAGCTGTTTTTT. It yields the protein CASGVGERAGELFF.

The chain recombines TRBV2 with TRBJ1-4, with D possibly matching TRBD1 (5 bases). From germline, CDR1 is SNHLY and CDR2 FYNNEI. The CDR3 is 16 residues long. Trimming shortened V by 8 bases and J by 6 bases, and 22 bases separated the two germline ends. The CDR3 is CASCRDCPNADEKLFF. In DNA form, the CDR3 reads TGTGCCAGCTGCCGGGACTGCCCAAATGCGGATGAAAAACTGTTTTTT.

V usage is TRBV18 and J usage is TRBJ1-4; D not certain. V was shortened by 4 bases and J by 0 bases, with 12 bases between the two germline ends. Germline lookup yields CDR1 KGHSH and CDR2 LQKENI. The CDR3 is 16 residues long. CDR3 region: CASSRAPDATNEKLFF. In nucleotides, the CDR3 is TGTGCCAGCTCACGAGCTCCGGATGCAACTAATGAAAAACTGTTTTTT.